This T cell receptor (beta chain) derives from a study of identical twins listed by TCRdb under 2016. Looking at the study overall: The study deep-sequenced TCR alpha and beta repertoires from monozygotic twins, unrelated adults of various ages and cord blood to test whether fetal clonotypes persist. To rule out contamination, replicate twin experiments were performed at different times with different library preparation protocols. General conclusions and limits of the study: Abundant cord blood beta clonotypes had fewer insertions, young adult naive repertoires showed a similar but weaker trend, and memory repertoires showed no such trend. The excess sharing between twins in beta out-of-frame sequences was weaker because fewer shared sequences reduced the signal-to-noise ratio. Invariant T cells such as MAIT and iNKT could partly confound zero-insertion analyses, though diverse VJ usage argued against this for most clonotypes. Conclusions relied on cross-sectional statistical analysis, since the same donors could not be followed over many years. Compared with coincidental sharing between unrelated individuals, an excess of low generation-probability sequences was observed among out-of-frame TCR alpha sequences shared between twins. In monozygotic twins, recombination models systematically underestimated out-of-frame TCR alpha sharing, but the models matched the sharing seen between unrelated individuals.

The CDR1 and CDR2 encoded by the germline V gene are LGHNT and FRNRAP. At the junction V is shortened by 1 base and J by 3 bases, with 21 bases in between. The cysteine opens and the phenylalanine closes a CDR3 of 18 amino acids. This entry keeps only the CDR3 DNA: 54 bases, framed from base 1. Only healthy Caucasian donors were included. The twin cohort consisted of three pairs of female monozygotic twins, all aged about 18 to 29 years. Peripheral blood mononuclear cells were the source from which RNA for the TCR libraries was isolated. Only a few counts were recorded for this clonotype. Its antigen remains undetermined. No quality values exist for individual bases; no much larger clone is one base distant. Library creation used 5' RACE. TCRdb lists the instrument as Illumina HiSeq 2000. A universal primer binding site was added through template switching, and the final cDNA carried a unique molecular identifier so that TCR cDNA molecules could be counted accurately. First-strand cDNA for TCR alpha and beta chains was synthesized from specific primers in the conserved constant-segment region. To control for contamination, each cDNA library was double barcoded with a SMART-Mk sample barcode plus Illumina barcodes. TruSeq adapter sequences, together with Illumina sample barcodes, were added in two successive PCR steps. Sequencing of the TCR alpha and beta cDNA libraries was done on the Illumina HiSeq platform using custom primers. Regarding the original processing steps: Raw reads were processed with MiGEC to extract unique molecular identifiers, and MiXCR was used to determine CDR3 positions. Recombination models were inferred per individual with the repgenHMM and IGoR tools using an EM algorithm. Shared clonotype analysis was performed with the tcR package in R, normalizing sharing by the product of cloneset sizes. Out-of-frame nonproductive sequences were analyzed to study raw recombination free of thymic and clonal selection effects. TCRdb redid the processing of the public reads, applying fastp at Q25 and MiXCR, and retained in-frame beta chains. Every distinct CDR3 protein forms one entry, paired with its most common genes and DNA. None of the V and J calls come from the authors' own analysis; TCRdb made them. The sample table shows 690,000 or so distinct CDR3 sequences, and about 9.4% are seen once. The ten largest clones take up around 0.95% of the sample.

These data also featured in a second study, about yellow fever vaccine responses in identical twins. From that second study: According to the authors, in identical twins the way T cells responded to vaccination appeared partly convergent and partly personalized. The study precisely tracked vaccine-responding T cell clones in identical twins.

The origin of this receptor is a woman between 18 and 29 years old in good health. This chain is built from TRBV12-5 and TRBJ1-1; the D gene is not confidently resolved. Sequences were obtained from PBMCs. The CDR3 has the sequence CASGLGRKDEGIDTEAFF. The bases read TGTGCTAGTGGTTTGGGCAGAAAGGATGAGGGTATTGACACTGAAGCTTTCTTT.